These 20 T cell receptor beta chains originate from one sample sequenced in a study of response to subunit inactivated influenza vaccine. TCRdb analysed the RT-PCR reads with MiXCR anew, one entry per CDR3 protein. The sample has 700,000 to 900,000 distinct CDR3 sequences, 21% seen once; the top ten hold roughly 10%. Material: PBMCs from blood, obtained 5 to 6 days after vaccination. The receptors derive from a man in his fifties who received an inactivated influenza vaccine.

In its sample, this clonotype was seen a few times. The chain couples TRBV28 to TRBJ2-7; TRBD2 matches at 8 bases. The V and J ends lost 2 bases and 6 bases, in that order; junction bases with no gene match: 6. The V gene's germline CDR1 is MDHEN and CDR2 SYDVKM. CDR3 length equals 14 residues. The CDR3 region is CASSLKGLVVEQYF. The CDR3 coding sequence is TGTGCCAGCAGTTTAAAGGGACTAGTGGTCGAGCAGTACTTC.

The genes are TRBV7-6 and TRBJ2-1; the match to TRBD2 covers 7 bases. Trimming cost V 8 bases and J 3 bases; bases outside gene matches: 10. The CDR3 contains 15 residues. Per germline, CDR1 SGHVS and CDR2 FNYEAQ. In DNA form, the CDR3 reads TGTGCCAGCTCCAGTGTCGGGAGGAGCTACAATGAGCAGTTCTTC. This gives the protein CASSSVGRSYNEQFF. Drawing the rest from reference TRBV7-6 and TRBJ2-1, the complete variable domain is GAGVSQSPRYKVTKRGQDVALRCDPISGHVSLYWYRQALGQGPEFLTYFNYEAQQDKSGLPNDRFSAERPEGSISTLTIQRTEQRDSAMYRCASSSVGRSYNEQFFGPGTRLTVL.

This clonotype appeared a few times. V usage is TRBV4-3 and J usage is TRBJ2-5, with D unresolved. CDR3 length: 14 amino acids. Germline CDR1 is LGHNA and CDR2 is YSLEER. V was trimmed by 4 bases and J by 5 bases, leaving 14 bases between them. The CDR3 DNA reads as TGCGCCAGCAGCCGATACTTAAGGGATGAGACCCAGTACTTC. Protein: CASSRYLRDETQYF.

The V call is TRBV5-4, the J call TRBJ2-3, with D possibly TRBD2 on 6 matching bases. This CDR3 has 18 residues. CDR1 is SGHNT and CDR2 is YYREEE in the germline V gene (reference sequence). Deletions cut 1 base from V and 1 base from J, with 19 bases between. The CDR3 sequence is CASSLTIRTIRGTDTQYF. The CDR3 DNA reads TGTGCCAGCAGCTTGACCATTCGGACTATCCGCGGCACAGATACGCAGTATTTT.

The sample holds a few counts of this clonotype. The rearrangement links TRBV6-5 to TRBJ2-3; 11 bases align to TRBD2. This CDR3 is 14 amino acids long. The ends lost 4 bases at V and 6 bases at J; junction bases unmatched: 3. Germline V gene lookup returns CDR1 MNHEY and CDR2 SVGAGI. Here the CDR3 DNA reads TGTGCCAGCAGTTCAATAGCGGGAGGGGATACGCAGTATTTT. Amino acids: CASSSIAGGDTQYF.

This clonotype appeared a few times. The CDR3 protein is CASSQKGYGANTGELFF. Here the CDR3 DNA reads TGCGCCAGCAGCCAAAAAGGGTATGGCGCGAACACCGGGGAGCTGTTTTTT. The chain carries TRBV4-3 and TRBJ2-2; D gene ambiguous. Germline-derived CDR1 and CDR2 are LGHNA and YSLEER. The CDR3 is made up of 17 amino acids. Deletions cut 2 bases from V and 0 bases from J, with 13 bases between.

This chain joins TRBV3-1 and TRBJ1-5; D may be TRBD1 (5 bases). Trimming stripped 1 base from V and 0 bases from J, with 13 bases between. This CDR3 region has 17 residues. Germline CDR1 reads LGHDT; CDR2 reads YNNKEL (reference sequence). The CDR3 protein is CASSQAGGGDSNQPQHF. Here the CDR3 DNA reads TGTGCCAGCAGCCAAGCTGGGGGAGGGGATAGCAATCAGCCCCAGCATTTT.

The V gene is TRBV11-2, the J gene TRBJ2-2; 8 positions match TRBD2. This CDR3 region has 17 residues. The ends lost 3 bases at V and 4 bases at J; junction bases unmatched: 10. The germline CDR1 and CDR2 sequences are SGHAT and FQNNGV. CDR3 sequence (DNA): TGTGCCAGCAGCTTGTCCGTAGCGGGATATCGCACCGGGGAGCTGTTTTTT. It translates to CASSLSVAGYRTGELFF.

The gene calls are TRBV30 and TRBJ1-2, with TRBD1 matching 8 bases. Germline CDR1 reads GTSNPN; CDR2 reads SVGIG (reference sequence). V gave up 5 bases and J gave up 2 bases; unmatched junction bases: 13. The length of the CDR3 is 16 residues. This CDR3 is CAWEPGQDERNYGYTF. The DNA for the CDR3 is TGTGCCTGGGAGCCGGGACAGGACGAGAGAAACTATGGCTACACCTTC.

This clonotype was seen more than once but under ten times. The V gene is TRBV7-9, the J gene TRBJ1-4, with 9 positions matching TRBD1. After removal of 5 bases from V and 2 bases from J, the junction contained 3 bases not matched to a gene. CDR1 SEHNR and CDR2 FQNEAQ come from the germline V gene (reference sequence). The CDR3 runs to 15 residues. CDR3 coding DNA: TGTGCCAGCAGCCCAGGGACAGGGACTAATGAAAAACTGTTTTTT. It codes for CASSPGTGTNEKLFF.

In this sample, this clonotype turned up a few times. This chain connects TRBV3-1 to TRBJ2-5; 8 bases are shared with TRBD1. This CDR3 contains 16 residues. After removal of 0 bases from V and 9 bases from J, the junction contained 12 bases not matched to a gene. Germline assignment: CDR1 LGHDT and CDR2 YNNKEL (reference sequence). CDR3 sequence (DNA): TGTGCCAGCAGCCAAGATCGGACAGGGAATCTTGGGTCCCAGTACTTC. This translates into CASSQDRTGNLGSQYF.

The chain's CDR3 is CASSQETQTLLYNEQFF. DNA for the CDR3: TGCGCCAGCAGCCAAGAAACCCAGACTCTTCTATACAATGAGCAGTTCTTC. The chain employs TRBV4-3 and TRBJ2-1; D not resolved. Between the trimmed V and J ends, which lost 0 bases and 4 bases, there was a span of 16 bases. The CDR3 is made up of 17 amino acids. Looked up from germline, CDR1 is LGHNA and CDR2 is YSLEER.

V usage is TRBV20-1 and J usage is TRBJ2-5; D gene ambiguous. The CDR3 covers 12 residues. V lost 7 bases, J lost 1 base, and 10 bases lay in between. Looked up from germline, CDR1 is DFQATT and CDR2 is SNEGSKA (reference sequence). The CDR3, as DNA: TGCAGTGGGGTCAGGCCCCAAGAGACCCAGTACTTC. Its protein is CSGVRPQETQYF.

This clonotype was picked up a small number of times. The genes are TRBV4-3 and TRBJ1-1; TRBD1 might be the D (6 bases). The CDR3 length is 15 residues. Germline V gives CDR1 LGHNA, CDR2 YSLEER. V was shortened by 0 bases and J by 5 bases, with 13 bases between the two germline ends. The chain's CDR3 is CASSQDIGGRTEAFF. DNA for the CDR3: TGCGCCAGCAGCCAAGATATTGGGGGGCGAACTGAAGCTTTCTTT.

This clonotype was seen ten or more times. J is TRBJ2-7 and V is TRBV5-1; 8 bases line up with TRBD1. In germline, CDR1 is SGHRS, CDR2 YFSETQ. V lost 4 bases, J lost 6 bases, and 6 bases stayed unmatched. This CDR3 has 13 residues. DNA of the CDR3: TGCGCCAGCAGCACCGGACAGGGAATCGAGCAGTACTTC. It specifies CASSTGQGIEQYF. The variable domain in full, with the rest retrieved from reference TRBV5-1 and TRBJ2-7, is KAGVTQTPRYLIKTRGQQVTLSCSPISGHRSVSWYQQTPGQGLQFLFEYFSETQRNKGNFPGRFSGRQFSNSRSEMNVSTLELGDSALYLCASSTGQGIEQYFGPGTRLTVT.

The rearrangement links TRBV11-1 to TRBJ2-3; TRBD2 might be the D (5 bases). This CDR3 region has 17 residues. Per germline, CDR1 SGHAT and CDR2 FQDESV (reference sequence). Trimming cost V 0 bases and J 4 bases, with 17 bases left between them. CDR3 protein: CASSLARRGSWSDTQYF. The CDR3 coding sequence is TGTGCCAGCAGCTTAGCGCGAAGAGGGAGTTGGTCAGATACGCAGTATTTT.

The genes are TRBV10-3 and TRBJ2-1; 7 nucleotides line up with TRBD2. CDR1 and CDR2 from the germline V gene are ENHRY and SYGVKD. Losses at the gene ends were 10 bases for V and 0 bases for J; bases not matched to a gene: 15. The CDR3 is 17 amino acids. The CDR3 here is CATLVPGGPLSYNEQFF. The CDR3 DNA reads TGTGCCACTCTGGTGCCGGGAGGACCCCTCTCCTACAATGAGCAGTTCTTC.

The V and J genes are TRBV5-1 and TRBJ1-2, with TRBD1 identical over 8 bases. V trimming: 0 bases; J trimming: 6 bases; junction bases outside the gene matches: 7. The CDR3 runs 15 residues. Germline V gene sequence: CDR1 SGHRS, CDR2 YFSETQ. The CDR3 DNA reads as TGCGCCAGCAGCTTGGGGCAGGGGGCGCGGGATGGCTACACCTTC. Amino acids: CASSLGQGARDGYTF.

The CDR3 region has the DNA TGCAGTGCTAGTCAGGGGGCTCGGGAGACCCAGTACTTC. It encodes CSASQGARETQYF. The J gene is TRBJ2-5, the V gene TRBV20-1, with 8 bases identical to TRBD1. The V gene's germline CDR1 is DFQATT and CDR2 SNEGSKA (reference sequence). The CDR3 covers 13 residues. V was clipped by 3 bases and J by 5 bases; unmatched bases: 5.

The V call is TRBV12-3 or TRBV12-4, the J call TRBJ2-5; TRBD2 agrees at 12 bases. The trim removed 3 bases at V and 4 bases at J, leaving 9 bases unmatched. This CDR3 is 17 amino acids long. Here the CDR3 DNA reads TGTGCCAGCAGTTTCCGACGACTAGCGGGGGTCGGAGAGACCCAGTACTTC. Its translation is CASSFRRLAGVGETQYF.